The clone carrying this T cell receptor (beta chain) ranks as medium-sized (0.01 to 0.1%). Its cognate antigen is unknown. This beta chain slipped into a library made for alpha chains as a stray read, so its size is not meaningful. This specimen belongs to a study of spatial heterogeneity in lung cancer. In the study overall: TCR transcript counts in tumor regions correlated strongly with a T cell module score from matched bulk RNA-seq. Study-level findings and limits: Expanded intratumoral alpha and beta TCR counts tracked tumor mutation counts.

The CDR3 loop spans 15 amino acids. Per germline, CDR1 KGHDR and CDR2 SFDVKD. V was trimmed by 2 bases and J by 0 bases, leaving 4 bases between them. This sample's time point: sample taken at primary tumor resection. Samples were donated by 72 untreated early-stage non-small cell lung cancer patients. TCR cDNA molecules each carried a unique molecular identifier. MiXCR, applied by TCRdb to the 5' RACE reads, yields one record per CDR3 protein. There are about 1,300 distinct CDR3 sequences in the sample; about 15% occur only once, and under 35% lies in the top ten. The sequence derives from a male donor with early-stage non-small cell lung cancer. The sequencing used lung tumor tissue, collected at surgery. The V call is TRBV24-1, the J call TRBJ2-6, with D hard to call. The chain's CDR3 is CATSDWGSGANVLTF. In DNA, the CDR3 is TGTGCCACCAGTGATTGGGGCTCTGGGGCCAACGTCCTGACTTTC.